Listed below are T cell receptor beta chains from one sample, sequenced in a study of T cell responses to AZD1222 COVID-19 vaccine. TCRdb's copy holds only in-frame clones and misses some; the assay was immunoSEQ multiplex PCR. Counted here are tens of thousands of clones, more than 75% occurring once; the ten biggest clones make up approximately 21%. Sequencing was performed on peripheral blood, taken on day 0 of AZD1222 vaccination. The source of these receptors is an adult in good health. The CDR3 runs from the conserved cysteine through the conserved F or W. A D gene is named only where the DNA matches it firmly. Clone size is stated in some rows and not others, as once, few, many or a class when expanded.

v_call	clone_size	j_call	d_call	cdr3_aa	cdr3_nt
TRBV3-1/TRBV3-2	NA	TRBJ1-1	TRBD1	CASSLGTGVVNTEAFF	TGTGCCAGCAGCCTCGGGACAGGGGTAGTGAACACTGAAGCTTTCTTT
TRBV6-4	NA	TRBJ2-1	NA	CASSDSARTSYNEQFF	TGTGCCAGCAGTGACTCGGCCAGAACCTCCTACAATGAGCAGTTCTTC
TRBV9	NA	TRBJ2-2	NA	CASSANQGPGELFF	TGTGCCAGCAGCGCAAACCAAGGACCGGGGGAGCTGTTTTTT
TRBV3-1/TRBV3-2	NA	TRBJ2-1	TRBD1	CASSQDPTGTYNEQFF	TGTGCCAGCAGCCAAGATCCGACAGGGACCTACAATGAGCAGTTCTTC
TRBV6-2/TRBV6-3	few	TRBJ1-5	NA	CASSYHRIWHF	TGTGCCAGCAGTTACCACCGGATTTGGCATTTT
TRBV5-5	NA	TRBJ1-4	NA	CASSLGLATNEKLFF	TGTGCCAGCAGCTTGGGACTTGCAACTAATGAAAAACTGTTTTTT
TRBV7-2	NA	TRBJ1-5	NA	CASSLAGWQTAHF	TGTGCCAGCAGCTTAGCTGGTTGGCAAACGGCGCATTTT
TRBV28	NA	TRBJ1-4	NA	CASSSPRGATNEKLFF	TGTGCCAGCAGTTCGCCCCGGGGGGCAACTAATGAAAAACTGTTTTTT
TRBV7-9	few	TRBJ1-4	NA	CASSALGGVGKLFF	TGTGCCAGCAGCGCCTTAGGTGGGGTTGGAAAACTGTTTTTT
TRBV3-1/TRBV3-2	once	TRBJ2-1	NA	CAGSQTRLVSNEQFF	TGTGCCGGCAGCCAGACCAGGCTAGTGAGTAATGAGCAGTTCTTC
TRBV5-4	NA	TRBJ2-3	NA	CASSFGSRITDTQYF	TGTGCCAGCAGCTTTGGGAGCCGAATCACAGATACGCAGTATTTT
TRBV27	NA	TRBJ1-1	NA	CASRISGETEAFF	TGTGCCAGCAGGATATCAGGGGAGACTGAAGCTTTCTTT
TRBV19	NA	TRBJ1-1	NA	CASGNTEAFF	TGTGCCAGTGGTAACACTGAAGCTTTCTTT
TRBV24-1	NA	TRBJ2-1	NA	CATSDFGSSYNEQFF	TGTGCCACCAGTGATTTCGGTAGCTCCTACAATGAGCAGTTCTTC
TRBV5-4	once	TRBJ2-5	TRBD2	CASSIGLAGSETQYF	TGTGCCAGCAGCATCGGACTAGCGGGGTCAGAGACCCAGTACTTC
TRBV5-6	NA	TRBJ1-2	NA	CASSLLGALTSYGYTF	TGTGCCAGCAGCTTGTTGGGGGCCCTTACTTCCTATGGCTACACCTTC
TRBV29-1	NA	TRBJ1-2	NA	CSATDMSNGYTF	TGCAGCGCCACGGACATGAGTAATGGCTACACCTTC
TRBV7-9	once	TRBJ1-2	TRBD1	CASGFDRDGYGYTF	TGTGCCAGCGGGTTCGACAGGGACGGCTATGGCTACACCTTC
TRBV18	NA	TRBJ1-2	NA	CASSSSEARGDGYTF	TGTGCCAGCTCCTCGTCCGAGGCCCGGGGCGATGGCTACACCTTC
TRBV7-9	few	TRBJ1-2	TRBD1	CASSDRGGYTF	TGTGCCAGCAGCGACAGGGGTGGCTACACCTTC
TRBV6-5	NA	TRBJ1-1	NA	CASRSFNLDAGEAFF	TGTGCCAGCAGATCCTTCAATTTGGACGCCGGGGAAGCTTTCTTT
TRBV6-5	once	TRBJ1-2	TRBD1	CASSHQGGYGYTF	TGTGCCAGCAGTCACCAGGGGGGCTATGGCTACACCTTC
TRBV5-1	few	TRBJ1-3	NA	CASRRDIYSGNTIYF	TGCGCCAGCAGACGAGACATTTACTCTGGAAACACCATATATTTT
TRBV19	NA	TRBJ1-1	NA	CASSRAKAGVKNTEAFF	TGTGCCAGTAGTCGGGCCAAGGCGGGGGTTAAGAACACTGAAGCTTTCTTT
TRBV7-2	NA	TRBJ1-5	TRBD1	CASSSSQGAWSNQPQHF	TGTGCCAGCAGCTCCTCCCAGGGGGCGTGGAGCAATCAGCCCCAGCATTTT
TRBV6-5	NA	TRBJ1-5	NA	CASRSIGQPQHF	TGTGCCAGCAGGTCCATCGGCCAGCCCCAGCATTTT
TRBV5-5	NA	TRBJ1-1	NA	CASSLGWGLNTEAFF	TGTGCCAGCAGCTTGGGTTGGGGGTTGAACACTGAAGCTTTCTTT
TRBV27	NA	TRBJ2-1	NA	CASSFTLGHRNEQFF	TGTGCCAGCAGTTTTACCCTCGGCCACCGGAATGAGCAGTTCTTC
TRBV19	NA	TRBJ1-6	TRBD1	CASIGPGQGNNSPLHF	TGTGCCAGTATTGGGCCGGGACAGGGGAATAATTCACCCCTCCACTTT
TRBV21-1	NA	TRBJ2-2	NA	CASSMRGGAYTGELFF	TGTGCCAGCAGCATGCGCGGGGGGGCGTACACCGGGGAGCTGTTTTTT
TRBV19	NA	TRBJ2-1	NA	CASSRWLGNNEQFF	TGTGCCAGTAGTAGGTGGTTGGGTAACAATGAGCAGTTCTTC
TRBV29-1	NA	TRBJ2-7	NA	CSVEGSLYEQYF	TGCAGCGTTGAGGGGTCACTGTACGAGCAGTACTTC
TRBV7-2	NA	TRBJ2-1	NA	CASSLGSRDEQFF	TGTGCCAGCAGCTTGGGAAGCCGTGATGAGCAGTTCTTC
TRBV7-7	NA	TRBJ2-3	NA	CASSLVEGTQYF	TGTGCTAGCAGCTTAGTTGAGGGGACGCAGTATTTT
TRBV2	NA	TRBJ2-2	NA	CASSGTGNTGELFF	TGTGCCAGCAGCGGTACAGGGAACACCGGGGAGCTGTTTTTT
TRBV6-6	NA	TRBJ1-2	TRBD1	CASSYPTDRGGYTF	TGTGCCAGCAGTTACCCCACCGACAGGGGTGGCTACACCTTC
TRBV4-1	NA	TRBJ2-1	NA	CASSQGQGRSYNEQFF	TGCGCCAGCAGCCAAGGGCAGGGTAGGTCCTACAATGAGCAGTTCTTC